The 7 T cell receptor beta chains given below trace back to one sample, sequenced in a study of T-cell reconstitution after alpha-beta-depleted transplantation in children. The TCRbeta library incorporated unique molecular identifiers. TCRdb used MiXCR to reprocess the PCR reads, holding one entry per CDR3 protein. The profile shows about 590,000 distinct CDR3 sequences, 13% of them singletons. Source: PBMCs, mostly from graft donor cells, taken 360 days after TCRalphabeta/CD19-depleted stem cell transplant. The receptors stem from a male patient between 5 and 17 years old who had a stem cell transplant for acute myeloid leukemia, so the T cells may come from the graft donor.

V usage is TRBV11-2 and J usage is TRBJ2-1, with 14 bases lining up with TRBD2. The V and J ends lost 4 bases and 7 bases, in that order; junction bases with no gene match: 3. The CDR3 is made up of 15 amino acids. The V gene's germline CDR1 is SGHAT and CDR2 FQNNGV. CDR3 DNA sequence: TGTGCCAGCAGCTGGAGGACTAGCGGGAGGAATGAGCAGTTCTTC. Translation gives CASSWRTSGRNEQFF.

CDR3 loop: CASSDRTGGDTEAFF. The DNA of the CDR3 is TGTGCCAGCAGTGACCGTACAGGGGGGGACACTGAAGCTTTCTTT. V usage is TRBV6-2 or TRBV6-3 and J usage is TRBJ1-1, with 8 positions matching TRBD1. Germline CDR1 reads MNHEY; CDR2 reads SVGEGT. Unmatched junction bases numbered 8, after V lost 5 bases and J lost 3 bases. The CDR3 is 15 residues long.

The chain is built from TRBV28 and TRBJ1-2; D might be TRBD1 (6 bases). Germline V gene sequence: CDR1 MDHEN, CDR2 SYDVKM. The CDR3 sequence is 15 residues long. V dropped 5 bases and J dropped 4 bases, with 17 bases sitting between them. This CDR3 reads CASSQNTGTFYGYTF. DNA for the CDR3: TGTGCCAGCAGTCAAAACACCGGGACATTCTATGGCTACACCTTC.

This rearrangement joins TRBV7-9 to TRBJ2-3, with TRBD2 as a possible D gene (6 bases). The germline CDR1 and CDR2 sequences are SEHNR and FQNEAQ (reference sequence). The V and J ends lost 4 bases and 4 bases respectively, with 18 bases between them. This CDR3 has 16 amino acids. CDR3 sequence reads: CASSSPAGRSPDTQYF. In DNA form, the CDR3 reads TGTGCCAGCAGCTCCCCTGCGGGACGGAGCCCAGATACGCAGTATTTT.

The CDR3: CASSFGGQPLFETQYF. CDR3 sequence (DNA): TGTGCCAGCAGTTTCGGGGGACAGCCCCTCTTCGAGACCCAGTACTTC. The chain recombines TRBV28 with TRBJ2-5, with D perhaps matching TRBD1 (7 bases). Trimming stripped 3 bases from V and 5 bases from J, with 19 bases between. CDR1 is MDHEN and CDR2 is SYDVKM in the germline V gene. The CDR3 length is 16 residues.

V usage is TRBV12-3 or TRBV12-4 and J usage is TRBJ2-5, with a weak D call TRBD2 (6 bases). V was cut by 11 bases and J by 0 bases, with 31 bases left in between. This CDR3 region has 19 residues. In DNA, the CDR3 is TGTGCCCTCAGTTTAGCGGAAGTAAGAAGCGGAGCGTACCAAGAGACCCAGTACTTC. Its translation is CALSLAEVRSGAYQETQYF.

As DNA, the CDR3 is TGCAGTGCTAGTATCCCTACAGGAGGGAACTCCTACGAGCAGTACTTC. Residues: CSASIPTGGNSYEQYF. V usage is TRBV20-1 and J usage is TRBJ2-7, with D tentatively TRBD2 (6 bases). CDR1 is DFQATT, CDR2 SNEGSKA, per germline (reference sequence). This CDR3 is built from 16 residues. V was clipped by 3 bases and J by 0 bases, with 18 bases between them.